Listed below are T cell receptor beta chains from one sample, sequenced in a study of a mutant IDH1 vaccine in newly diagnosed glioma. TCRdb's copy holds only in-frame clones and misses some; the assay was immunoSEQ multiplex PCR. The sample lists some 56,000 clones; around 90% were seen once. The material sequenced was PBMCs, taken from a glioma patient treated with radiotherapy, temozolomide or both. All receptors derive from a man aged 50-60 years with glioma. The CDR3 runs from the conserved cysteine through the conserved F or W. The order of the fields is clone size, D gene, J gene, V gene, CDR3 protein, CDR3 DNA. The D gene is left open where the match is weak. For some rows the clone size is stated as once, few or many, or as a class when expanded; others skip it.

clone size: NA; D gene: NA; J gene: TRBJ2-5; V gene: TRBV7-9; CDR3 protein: CASSAYEMIETQYF; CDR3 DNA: TGTGCCAGCAGCGCGTATGAGATGATAGAGACCCAGTACTTC
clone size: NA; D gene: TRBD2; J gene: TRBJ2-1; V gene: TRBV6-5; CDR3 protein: CASSSRLAGAHEQFF; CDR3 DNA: TGTGCCAGCAGTTCCAGACTAGCGGGAGCCCATGAGCAGTTCTTC
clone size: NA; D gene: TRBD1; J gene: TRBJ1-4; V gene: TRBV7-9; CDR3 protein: CASSPDWDRAANEKLFF; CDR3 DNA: TGTGCCAGCAGCCCAGACTGGGACAGGGCGGCTAATGAAAAACTGTTTTTT
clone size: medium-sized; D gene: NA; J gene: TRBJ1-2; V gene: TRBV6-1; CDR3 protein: CASRLTANYGYTF; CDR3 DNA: TGTGCCAGCAGATTGACAGCCAACTATGGCTACACCTTC
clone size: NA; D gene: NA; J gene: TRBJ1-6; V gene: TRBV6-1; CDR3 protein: CANAGGTDSPLHF; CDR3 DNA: TGTGCCAACGCGGGAGGCACGGATTCACCCCTCCACTTT
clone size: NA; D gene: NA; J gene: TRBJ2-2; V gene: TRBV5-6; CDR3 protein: CASSLAVRGRTGELFF; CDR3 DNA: TGTGCCAGCAGCTTGGCCGTTAGGGGTCGTACCGGGGAGCTGTTTTTT
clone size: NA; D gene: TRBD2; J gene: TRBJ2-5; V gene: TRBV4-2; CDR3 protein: CASSPTSTQETQYF; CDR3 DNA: TGTGCCAGCAGCCCGACTAGCACACAAGAGACCCAGTACTTC
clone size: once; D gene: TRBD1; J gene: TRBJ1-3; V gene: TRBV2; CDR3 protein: CASSEERLSDRDSGNTIYF; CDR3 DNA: TGTGCCAGCAGTGAAGAGCGGTTAAGTGACAGGGACTCTGGAAACACCATATATTTT
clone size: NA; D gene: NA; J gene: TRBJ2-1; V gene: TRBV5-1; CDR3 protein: CASSASYNEQFF; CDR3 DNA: TGCGCCAGCAGCGCCTCCTACAATGAGCAGTTCTTC
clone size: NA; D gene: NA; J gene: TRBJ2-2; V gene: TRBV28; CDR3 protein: CASSSGRTGELFF; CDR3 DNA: TGTGCCAGCAGCTCAGGAAGAACCGGGGAGCTGTTTTTT
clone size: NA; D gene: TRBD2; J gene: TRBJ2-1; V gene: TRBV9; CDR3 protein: CASSVGGTSGILEQFF; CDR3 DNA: TGTGCCAGCAGCGTAGGCGGGACTAGCGGGATCCTTGAGCAGTTCTTC
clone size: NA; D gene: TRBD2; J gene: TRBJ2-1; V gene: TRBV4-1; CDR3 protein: CASSQDGGAGNEQFF; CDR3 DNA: TGCGCCAGCAGCCAAGACGGGGGGGCGGGCAATGAGCAGTTCTTC
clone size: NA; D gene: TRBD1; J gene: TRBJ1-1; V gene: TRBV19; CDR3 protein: CASSITGVGNTEAFF; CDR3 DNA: TGTGCCAGTAGTATCACAGGGGTAGGGAACACTGAAGCTTTCTTT
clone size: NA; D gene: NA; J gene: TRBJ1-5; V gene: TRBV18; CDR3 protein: CASSQGGSNQPQHF; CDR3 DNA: TGTGCCAGCTCTCAAGGCGGTAGCAATCAGCCCCAGCATTTT
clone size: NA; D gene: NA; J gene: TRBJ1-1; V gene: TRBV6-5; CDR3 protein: CASRTDRRTEAFF; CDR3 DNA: TGTGCCAGCAGGACTGACAGGCGCACTGAAGCTTTCTTT
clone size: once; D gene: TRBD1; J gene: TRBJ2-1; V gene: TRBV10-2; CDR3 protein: CASSESTGGFFF; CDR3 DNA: TGCGCCAGCAGTGAGTCGACAGGGGGCTTCTTCTTC
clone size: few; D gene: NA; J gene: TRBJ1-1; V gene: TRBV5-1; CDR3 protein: CASSLLGSGTEAFF; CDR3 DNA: TGCGCCAGCAGCTTGCTAGGGTCGGGCACTGAAGCTTTCTTT
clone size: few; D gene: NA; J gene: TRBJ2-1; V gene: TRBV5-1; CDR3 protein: CASSWTGRAYNEQFF; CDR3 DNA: TGCGCCAGCAGCTGGACCGGTCGGGCCTACAATGAGCAGTTCTTC
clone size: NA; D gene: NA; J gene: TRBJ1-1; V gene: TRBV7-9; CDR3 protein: CASSLWDGMNTEAFF; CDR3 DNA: TGTGCCAGCAGCTTATGGGACGGCATGAACACTGAAGCTTTCTTT
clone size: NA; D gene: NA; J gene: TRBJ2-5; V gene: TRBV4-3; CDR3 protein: CASSQGGGWGRETQYF; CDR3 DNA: TGCGCCAGCAGCCAAGGGGGGGGCTGGGGGCGAGAGACCCAGTACTTC
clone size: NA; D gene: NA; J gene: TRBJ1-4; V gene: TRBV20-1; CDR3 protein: CGGSTNEKLFF; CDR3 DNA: TGCGGGGGATCGACTAATGAAAAACTGTTTTTT
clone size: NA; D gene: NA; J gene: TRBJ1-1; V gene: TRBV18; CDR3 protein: CASSPYSMNTEAFF; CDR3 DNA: TGTGCCAGCTCACCATATTCGATGAACACTGAAGCTTTCTTT
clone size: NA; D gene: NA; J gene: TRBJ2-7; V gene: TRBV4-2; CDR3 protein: CASSLELSLSSYEQYF; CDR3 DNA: TGTGCCAGCAGCCTAGAGCTCTCTTTGAGCTCCTACGAGCAGTACTTC
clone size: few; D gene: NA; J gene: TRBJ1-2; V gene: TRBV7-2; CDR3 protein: CASSGDRSVGGGYTF; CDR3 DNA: TGTGCCAGCAGCGGAGACAGGTCGGTGGGTGGTGGCTACACCTTC
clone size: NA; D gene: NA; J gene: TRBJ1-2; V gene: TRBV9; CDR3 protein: CASSVESKPNYGYTF; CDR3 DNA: TGTGCCAGCAGCGTAGAATCAAAACCTAACTATGGCTACACCTTC
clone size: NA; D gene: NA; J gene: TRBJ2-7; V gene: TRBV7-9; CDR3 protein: CASSSPATDSYEQYF; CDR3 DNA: TGTGCCAGCAGCTCCCCGGCGACAGATTCCTACGAGCAGTACTTC
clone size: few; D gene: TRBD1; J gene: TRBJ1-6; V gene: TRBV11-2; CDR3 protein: CASSSRQGFNSPLHF; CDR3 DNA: TGTGCCAGCAGCTCCCGACAGGGTTTTAATTCACCCCTCCACTTT
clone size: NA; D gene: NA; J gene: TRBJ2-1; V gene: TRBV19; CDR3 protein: CASSMGVGGTLNEQFF; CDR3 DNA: TGTGCCAGTAGTATGGGGGTCGGGGGGACACTCAATGAGCAGTTCTTC
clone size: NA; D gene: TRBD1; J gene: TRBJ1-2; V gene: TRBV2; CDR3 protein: CASRPTGIGDGYTF; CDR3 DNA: TGTGCCAGCAGGCCGACAGGGATCGGGGATGGCTACACCTTC
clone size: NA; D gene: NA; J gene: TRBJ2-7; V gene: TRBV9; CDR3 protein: CASSVAPTNSYEQYF; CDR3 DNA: TGTGCCAGCAGCGTAGCCCCAACTAACTCCTACGAGCAGTACTTC
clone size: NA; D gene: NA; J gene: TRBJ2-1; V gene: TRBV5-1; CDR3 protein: CASSLEVGAGEQFF; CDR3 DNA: TGCGCCAGCAGCTTGGAAGTAGGGGCAGGTGAGCAGTTCTTC
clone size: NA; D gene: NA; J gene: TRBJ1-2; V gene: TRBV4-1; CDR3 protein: CASSQQGTPYGYTF; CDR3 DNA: TGCGCCAGCAGCCAACAAGGGACACCTTATGGCTACACCTTC
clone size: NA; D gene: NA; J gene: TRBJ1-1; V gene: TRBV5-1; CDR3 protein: CASSLSQGLNTEAFF; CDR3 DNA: TGCGCCAGCAGCTTGTCGCAGGGGTTGAACACTGAAGCTTTCTTT
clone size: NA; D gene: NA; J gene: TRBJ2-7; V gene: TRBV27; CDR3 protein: CASSLVGERPKEQYF; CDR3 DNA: TGTGCCAGCAGTTTAGTGGGAGAGCGCCCGAAGGAGCAGTACTTC
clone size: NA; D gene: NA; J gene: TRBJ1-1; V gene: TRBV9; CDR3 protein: CASSETDLNTEAFF; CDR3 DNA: TGTGCCAGCAGCGAGACAGACTTGAACACTGAAGCTTTCTTT
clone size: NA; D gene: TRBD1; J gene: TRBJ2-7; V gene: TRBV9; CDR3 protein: CASSKGQGAYEQYF; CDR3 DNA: TGTGCCAGCAGCAAGGGACAGGGGGCTTACGAGCAGTACTTC
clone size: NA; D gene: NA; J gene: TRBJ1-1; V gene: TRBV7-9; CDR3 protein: CASSLDFGVAEAFF; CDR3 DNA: TGTGCCAGCAGCTTAGACTTCGGGGTCGCTGAAGCTTTCTTT
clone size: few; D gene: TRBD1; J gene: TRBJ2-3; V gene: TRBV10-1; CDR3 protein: CASKGQGGSDTQYF; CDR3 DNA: TGCGCCAGCAAGGGACAGGGGGGTTCAGATACGCAGTATTTT
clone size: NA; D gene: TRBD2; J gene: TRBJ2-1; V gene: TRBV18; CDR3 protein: CASSPGTSGVGEQFF; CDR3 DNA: TGTGCCAGCTCACCAGGGACTAGCGGGGTTGGTGAGCAGTTCTTC
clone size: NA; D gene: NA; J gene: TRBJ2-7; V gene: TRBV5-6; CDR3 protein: CASSFGGRGSYEQYF; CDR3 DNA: TGTGCCAGCAGCTTTGGAGGCAGGGGCAGCTACGAGCAGTACTTC
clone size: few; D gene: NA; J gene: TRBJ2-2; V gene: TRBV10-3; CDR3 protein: CAISVAQGPGELFF; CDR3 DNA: TGTGCCATCAGTGTAGCCCAGGGTCCCGGGGAGCTGTTTTTT